The 5 T cell receptor beta chains presented below share a single source sample, sequenced in a study of T cells in tumors after PD-1 blockade. The data were produced by immunoSEQ multiplex PCR, yet TCRdb's version contains in-frame clones alone and is incomplete. The table shows about 21,000 clones, with around 85% occurring only once. The source material was PBMCs, sampled after anti-PD-1 therapy. Receptors originate from a human donor with advanced basal cell or squamous cell carcinoma (not recorded which).

The chain joins TRBV19 to TRBJ2-7; TRBD1 or TRBD2 may be the D gene (5 bases each). Trimming removed 5 bases from V and 6 bases from J, with 14 bases in between. The CDR3 extends over 13 amino acids. Per germline, CDR1 LNHDA and CDR2 SQIVND (reference sequence). The CDR3 DNA reads as TGTGCCAGTAGTGTATCCGGGACGTTCGAGCAGTACTTC. This encodes CASSVSGTFEQYF. The full variable domain, rest sourced from reference TRBV19 and TRBJ2-7, is DGGITQSPKYLFRKEGQNVTLSCEQNLNHDAMYWYRQDPGQGLRLIYYSQIVNDFQKGDIAEGYSVSREKKESFPLTVTSAQKNPTAFYLCASSVSGTFEQYFGPGTRLTVT.

The chain couples TRBV7-9 to TRBJ2-3, with D unresolved. The CDR3 loop spans 13 amino acids. The V end lost 2 bases, the J end lost 5 bases, and 8 bases lay between the germline ends. CDR1 and CDR2 (germline): SEHNR, FQNEAQ (reference sequence). The CDR3 nucleotides read TGTGCCAGCAGCTTAAAGGGTAAAGATACGCAGTATTTT. Amino acid sequence: CASSLKGKDTQYF.

The chain carries TRBV19 and TRBJ2-5, with a weak D call TRBD2 (6 bases). This CDR3 spans 14 amino acids. The germline V and J ends were trimmed by 6 bases and 5 bases, with 16 bases remaining between them. Germline-derived CDR1 and CDR2 are LNHDA and SQIVND (reference sequence). CDR3 nucleotides: TGTGCCAGTAGCCCTGGGGGGTTTAGGGAGACCCAGTACTTC. The encoded protein is CASSPGGFRETQYF.

This chain links TRBV6-5 with TRBJ2-2; 8 nucleotides match TRBD1. From germline, CDR1 is MNHEY and CDR2 SVGAGI. The CDR3 spans 15 residues. V was clipped by 6 bases and J by 4 bases; unmatched bases: 7. For the CDR3, the DNA is TGTGCCAGCAGCCTGACAGGGGAAGGCACCGGGGAGCTGTTTTTT. This translates into CASSLTGEGTGELFF.

The chain uses TRBV6-1 and TRBJ1-5; D gene ambiguous. The germline V gene encodes CDR1 MNHNS and CDR2 SASEGT. The CDR3 loop spans 13 amino acids. V lost 2 bases and J 5 bases, leaving 7 bases between the germline ends. CDR3 region: CASSERWDQPQHF. CDR3 coding DNA: TGTGCCAGCAGTGAAAGGTGGGATCAGCCCCAGCATTTT.